These T cell receptor beta chains were read from a single sample in a study of naive and memory T cell subsets. TCRdb re-derived calls from the UMI-ligation and nested PCR reads in MiXCR, one entry per CDR3 protein. The profile covers around 140,000 distinct CDR3 sequences, with under 25% appearing a single time and roughly 0.6% taken by the ten largest. Sequencing used naive CD8+ T cells from blood. The receptors shown here come from a human donor in good health. CDR3s include the opening cysteine and the closing phenylalanine or tryptophan. A D gene is named only where the DNA matches it firmly.

V gene,D gene,J gene,CDR3 protein
TRBV20-1,NA,TRBJ2-7,CSAPDQNDEQYF
TRBV28,TRBD2,TRBJ2-1,CASSLTGGANEQFF
TRBV4-1,TRBD2,TRBJ2-7,CASSPGAGAFEQYF
TRBV12-3/TRBV12-4,TRBD1,TRBJ2-1,CASSPASETGNEQFF
TRBV10-1,TRBD2,TRBJ2-3,CASSHTLADGDTQYF
TRBV7-9,TRBD1,TRBJ2-7,CASSLGDRVFEQYF
TRBV12-3/TRBV12-4,NA,TRBJ2-7,CASSLVFTGWEEQYF
TRBV29-1,TRBD2,TRBJ2-5,CSVPGLAGGLETQYF
TRBV6-1,TRBD2,TRBJ2-1,CASSITSGTYNEQFF
TRBV7-8,NA,TRBJ2-7,CASSEGVSPGGNEQYF
TRBV7-3,TRBD2,TRBJ2-2,CASSPTSGGTLLGELFF
TRBV6-6,NA,TRBJ2-5,CASSYLRGGGAEETQYF
TRBV7-8,NA,TRBJ2-5,CASSFPTFGVLGKEIQYF
TRBV20-1,TRBD2,TRBJ2-7,CSASGGLAGGIYEQYF
TRBV4-3,NA,TRBJ1-1,CASSQDTAGSTEAFF
TRBV20-1,TRBD1,TRBJ2-1,CSARDPGQYYNEQFF
TRBV28,NA,TRBJ2-7,CATRTDYEQYF
TRBV5-4,NA,TRBJ1-1,CASSLRWDAGTEAFF
TRBV27,NA,TRBJ2-7,CASSPSGGGAGEQYF
TRBV7-6,TRBD2,TRBJ2-3,CASSLGAGGYTDTQYF
TRBV6-6,NA,TRBJ2-3,CATETVGTDTQYF
TRBV24-1,TRBD2,TRBJ2-3,CATSSSREGTDTQYF
TRBV7-6,NA,TRBJ2-3,CASSRAWGPDTQYF
TRBV9,NA,TRBJ1-1,CASSVAGTEAFF
TRBV7-8,NA,TRBJ1-4,CASSNPGAGGEKLFF
TRBV19,NA,TRBJ2-1,CASSIRSGHLSYNEQFF
TRBV7-9,NA,TRBJ2-1,CASSNDLSSYNEQFF
TRBV20-1,NA,TRBJ2-1,CSARDPVAPNEQFF